One sample yielded the 10 T cell receptor beta chains listed below, sequenced in a study of T cell responses to AZD1222 COVID-19 vaccine. The data were produced by immunoSEQ multiplex PCR, yet TCRdb's version contains in-frame clones alone and is incomplete. The sample consists of roughly 15,000 clones, about four fifths of them appearing once. Sequencing used peripheral blood, obtained 28 days after the second AZD1222 dose. These receptors all come from an adult who received the AZD1222 COVID-19 vaccine.

This clone was found once. This chain connects TRBV6-4 to TRBJ2-2, with 7 bases lining up with TRBD1. This CDR3 region has 16 residues. The V gene end was trimmed by 5 bases and the J gene end by 1 base; junction bases not matched to a gene: 7. Per germline, CDR1 MRHNA and CDR2 SNTAGT. The CDR3 sequence is CASSPLGQENTGELFF. CDR3 coding DNA: TGTGCCAGCAGTCCCCTAGGACAGGAGAACACCGGGGAGCTGTTTTTT.

The chain couples TRBV5-6 to TRBJ1-5, with D possibly being TRBD1 (5 bases). The CDR3 extends over 15 amino acids. Trimming pared 0 bases from V and 2 bases from J, leaving 9 bases between. The germline V gene encodes CDR1 SGHDT and CDR2 YYEEEE. CDR3 loop: CASSLGQGGNQPQHF. In nucleotides, the CDR3 is TGTGCCAGCAGCTTGGGGCAGGGCGGCAATCAGCCCCAGCATTTT. Based on the CDR3 plus reference TRBV5-6 and TRBJ1-5, the full variable domain is DAGVTQSPTHLIKTRGQQVTLRCSPKSGHDTVSWYQQALGQGPQFIFQYYEEEERQRGNFPDRFSGHQFPNYSSELNVNALLLGDSALYLCASSLGQGGNQPQHFGDGTRLSIL.

The V and J genes are TRBV5-1 and TRBJ2-2, with 7 bases identical to TRBD2. V lost 2 bases to trimming and J lost 4 bases; unmatched junction nucleotides: 2. From germline, CDR1 is SGHRS and CDR2 YFSETQ. The CDR3 loop spans 14 amino acids. The CDR3 DNA sequence: TGCGCCAGCAGCTTTCTAGCGGCCACCGGGGAGCTGTTTTTT. Translating gives CASSFLAATGELFF. Full variable domain (outside the CDR3, taken from reference TRBV5-1 and TRBJ2-2): KAGVTQTPRYLIKTRGQQVTLSCSPISGHRSVSWYQQTPGQGLQFLFEYFSETQRNKGNFPGRFSGRQFSNSRSEMNVSTLELGDSALYLCASSFLAATGELFFGEGSRLTVL.

This chain uses TRBV4-2 with TRBJ1-2, with a tentative D call TRBD1 (6 bases). The germline V gene has CDR1 LGHNA and CDR2 YNFKEQ. Between the trimmed V and J ends, which lost 4 bases and 8 bases, there was a span of 17 bases. This CDR3 has 14 residues. The CDR3 bases are TGTGCCAGCAGCCGAGACCCAGGGGTGGAGGGCTACACCTTC. Encoded protein: CASSRDPGVEGYTF.

Here the CDR3 reads CASSLGSNYGYTF. CDR3 bases: TGTGCCAGCAGCTTAGGGTCCAACTATGGCTACACCTTC. The V and J genes are TRBV11-2 and TRBJ1-2; no definite D call. The CDR3 runs 13 residues. V was pared by 1 base and J by 2 bases, with 5 bases between. CDR1 is SGHAT and CDR2 is FQNNGV in the germline V gene.

CDR3 nucleotides: TGTGCCAGCAGCGTAGTCAGCAATGAGCAGTTCTTC. Translating gives CASSVVSNEQFF. The chain recombines TRBV9 with TRBJ2-1; D is undetermined. The ends were cut back, 0 bases at V and 6 bases at J, with 4 bases in the middle. The CDR3 spans 12 residues. Germline CDR1 is SGDLS and CDR2 is YYNGEE.

This chain joins TRBV10-3 and TRBJ1-2; possibly TRBD1 for D (5 bases). The V gene's germline CDR1 is ENHRY and CDR2 SYGVKD. The CDR3 loop spans 12 amino acids. V gave up 6 bases and J gave up 4 bases, with 9 bases separating them. CDR3 in amino acids: CAISRDVYGYTF. In DNA form, the CDR3 reads TGTGCCATCAGCCGGGACGTCTATGGCTACACCTTC.

This clone was seen only once. The J gene is TRBJ1-3, the V gene TRBV12-3 or TRBV12-4; D unresolved. V lost 11 bases, J lost 0 bases, and 11 bases lay in between. This CDR3 is built from 13 residues. The CDR3 region has the DNA TGTGCCTCCAGCGGCAACTCTGGAAACACCATATATTTT. This sequence encodes CASSGNSGNTIYF.

This clone occurred a few times. The chain combines TRBV7-2 with TRBJ2-7; D is unclear. V gave up 3 bases and J gave up 2 bases, with 11 bases separating them. This CDR3 has 14 residues. Per the germline V gene, CDR1 is SGHTA and CDR2 is FQGNSA. The CDR3 nucleotides read TGTGCCAGCAGCTTTGGGCAGGACGCCTACGAGCAGTACTTC. This translates into CASSFGQDAYEQYF.

The V and J genes are TRBV6-5 and TRBJ1-5, with 8 bases lining up with TRBD1. The CDR3 contains 14 residues. The trim removed 6 bases at V and 7 bases at J, leaving 8 bases unmatched. Germline V gene lookup returns CDR1 MNHEY and CDR2 SVGAGI. The CDR3 DNA reads as TGTGCCAGCAGACCCCGACAGGGGTACCAGCCCCAGCATTTT. Amino acids: CASRPRQGYQPQHF.